One and the same sample provided the 27 T cell receptor beta chains below, sequenced in a study of blood T cell repertoires in COVID-19. This table comes from immunoSEQ multiplex PCR, and its TCRdb copy is limited to in-frame clones, with some not included. The sample comprises hundreds of thousands of clones, about nine tenths of which are singletons, and 1.4% rests with the top ten. Sequences were obtained from peripheral blood. These receptors originate from a woman aged 25 to 39 with active or convalescent COVID-19.

This clone was counted a few times. The J gene is TRBJ1-2, the V gene TRBV28; 9 nucleotides match TRBD1. Germline CDR1 MDHEN, CDR2 SYDVKM. Germline trimming cut 3 bases from V and 8 bases from J; bases unmatched to any gene: 10. The CDR3 covers 15 residues. The CDR3 spells CASSLPGQGRGGYTF. The CDR3, as DNA: TGTGCCAGCAGTTTGCCGGGACAGGGAAGGGGCGGCTACACCTTC.

The genes are TRBV6-2 or TRBV6-3 and TRBJ2-3; D gene unclear. Germline CDR1 reads MNHEY; CDR2 reads SVGEGT. V lost 5 bases and J 2 bases, leaving 23 bases between the germline ends. This CDR3 is 18 amino acids long. The chain's CDR3 is CASSTDPPVELITDTQYF. CDR3 bases: TGTGCCAGCAGTACCGACCCGCCTGTGGAGTTGATCACAGATACGCAGTATTTT.

The chain uses TRBV19 and TRBJ2-2; D not resolved. Between the trimmed V and J ends, which lost 1 base and 7 bases, there was a span of 10 bases. CDR1 and CDR2 from the germline V gene are LNHDA and SQIVND (reference sequence). CDR3 length equals 14 residues. The CDR3 protein is CASSIAGVGGELFF. CDR3 bases: TGTGCCAGTAGTATAGCCGGAGTGGGCGGGGAGCTGTTTTTT.

The chain joins TRBV27 to TRBJ2-2, with D unresolved. Germline assignment: CDR1 MNHEY and CDR2 SMNVEV (reference sequence). The ends were cut back, 6 bases at V and 5 bases at J, with 7 bases in the middle. The CDR3 runs 12 residues. The CDR3, as DNA: TGTGCCAGCAGACAGCTAACCGGGGAGCTGTTTTTT. Its translation: CASRQLTGELFF.

The J gene is TRBJ1-4, the V gene TRBV29-1; TRBD1 is a possible D gene (5 bases). Looked up from germline, CDR1 is SQVTM and CDR2 is ANQGSEA. The CDR3 spans 14 residues. Deletions cut 4 bases from V and 8 bases from J, with 17 bases between. The CDR3 DNA reads as TGCAGCGTTGCCGAGGCAGGGCTAGGAGAAAAACTGTTTTTT. It translates to CSVAEAGLGEKLFF.

V gene TRBV11-2 combines with J gene TRBJ2-1, with D possibly being TRBD1 (6 bases). The germline V gene has CDR1 SGHAT and CDR2 FQNNGV. CDR3 length: 12 residues. V was clipped by 3 bases and J by 9 bases, with 9 bases between them. The CDR3 sequence is CASSFIRGEQFF. CDR3 sequence (DNA): TGTGCCAGCAGCTTTATCAGGGGTGAGCAGTTCTTC.

CDR3 bases: TGTGCCACAAACAACAGGGGTTCTTCTAGTGAGCAGTTCTTC. Encoded protein: CATNNRGSSSEQFF. The genes are TRBV30 and TRBJ2-1; 7 bases fit TRBD1. This CDR3 region has 14 residues. Trimming removed 8 bases from V and 9 bases from J; junction bases left unmatched: 16. From germline, CDR1 is GTSNPN and CDR2 SVGIG (reference sequence).

In nucleotides, the CDR3 is TGTGCCAGCAGGGGAGTGGGAAACTATGGCTACACCTTC. Amino acid sequence: CASRGVGNYGYTF. The chain uses TRBV25-1 and TRBJ1-2; D unclear. Trimming removed 6 bases from V and 2 bases from J, with 10 bases in between. This CDR3 has 13 amino acids. Germline CDR1 reads MGHDK; CDR2 reads SYGVNS.

This chain links TRBV30 with TRBJ2-1; 10 bases align to TRBD1. Germline assignment: CDR1 GTSNPN and CDR2 SVGIG (reference sequence). The J segment lost 4 bases and the V segment lost 2 bases, leaving 11 bases of the junction unmatched. The CDR3 has 17 residues. DNA for the CDR3: TGTGCCTGGAGTAGGTTAGGGAGGGACAGGGGTTACAATGAGCAGTTCTTC. It specifies CAWSRLGRDRGYNEQFF.

The rearrangement links TRBV19 to TRBJ1-3; D might be TRBD1 (5 bases). Germline V gene data show CDR1 as LNHDA and CDR2 as SQIVND (reference sequence). V lost 7 bases to trimming and J lost 7 bases, with 17 bases between them. The CDR3 extends over 14 amino acids. The DNA for the CDR3 is TGTGCCAGTAAAGGGCAGGGAGGAAGTAACACCATATATTTT. Its protein product is CASKGQGGSNTIYF.

This chain joins TRBV18 and TRBJ2-5; weak D call: TRBD1 (5 bases). The germline V and J ends were trimmed by 2 bases and 4 bases, with 8 bases remaining between them. There are 13 residues in the CDR3. CDR1 and CDR2 from the germline V gene are KGHSH and LQKENI. As DNA, the CDR3 is TGTGCCAGCTCACCAGGGGCGCGAGAGACCCAGTACTTC. Amino acids: CASSPGARETQYF. Variable domain in full (rest from reference TRBV18 and TRBJ2-5): NAGVMQNPRHLVRRRGQEARLRCSPMKGHSHVYWYRQLPEEGLKFMVYLQKENIIDESGMPKERFSAEFPKEGPSILRIQQVVRGDSAAYFCASSPGARETQYFGPGTRLLVL.

The chain links TRBV4-1 to TRBJ2-2, with TRBD2 matching over 7 bases. J gave up 2 bases and V 1 base, and 7 bases lay outside the gene matches. The CDR3 spans 17 residues. CDR1 is MGHRA, CDR2 YSYEKL, per germline. CDR3 nucleotides: TGCGCCAGCAGCCAAGGGCTACTAGCGCTCAACACCGGGGAGCTGTTTTTT. It encodes CASSQGLLALNTGELFF.

The chain uses TRBV19 and TRBJ2-6; 7 positions agree with TRBD1. Germline CDR1 reads LNHDA; CDR2 reads SQIVND (reference sequence). The trim removed 1 base at V and 0 bases at J, leaving 6 bases unmatched. The CDR3 consists of 18 residues. CDR3 region: CASSIGRGQISGANVLTF. The CDR3 region has the DNA TGTGCCAGTAGTATAGGTAGGGGACAGATCTCTGGGGCCAACGTCCTGACTTTC.

This rearrangement joins TRBV5-1 to TRBJ2-2, with D tentatively TRBD1 (5 bases). Trimming pared 3 bases from V and 5 bases from J, leaving 17 bases between. There are 16 residues in the CDR3. Germline loops: CDR1 SGHRS, CDR2 YFSETQ. CDR3 in amino acids: CASSWSKGLGTGELFF. The CDR3 nucleotides read TGCGCCAGCAGCTGGTCCAAGGGGCTAGGGACCGGGGAGCTGTTTTTT. Filled out from reference TRBV5-1 and TRBJ2-2, the complete variable domain reads KAGVTQTPRYLIKTRGQQVTLSCSPISGHRSVSWYQQTPGQGLQFLFEYFSETQRNKGNFPGRFSGRQFSNSRSEMNVSTLELGDSALYLCASSWSKGLGTGELFFGEGSRLTVL.

This clone was detected once. The genes are TRBV6-5 and TRBJ1-1, with 9 bases that match TRBD1. V was pared by 4 bases and J by 2 bases, with 2 bases of the junction left unmatched. Looked up from germline, CDR1 is MNHEY and CDR2 is SVGAGI. The CDR3 is 14 amino acids. CDR3 region: CASSWDRDNTEAFF. CDR3 coding DNA: TGTGCCAGCAGTTGGGACAGGGATAACACTGAAGCTTTCTTT.

The gene calls are TRBV7-6 and TRBJ2-1; TRBD2 matches at 12 bases. The trim removed 1 base at V and 0 bases at J, leaving 10 bases unmatched. This CDR3 comprises 20 residues. CDR1 is SGHVS, CDR2 FNYEAQ, per germline. The CDR3 region has the DNA TGTGCCAGCAGCTTAGGTTGGTCTAGCGGGGGGGCCCGCTCCTACAATGAGCAGTTCTTC. Translated, it gives CASSLGWSSGGARSYNEQFF.

The chain joins TRBV19 to TRBJ1-2, with TRBD1 as a possible D gene (5 bases). Trimming pared 0 bases from V and 8 bases from J, leaving 16 bases between. CDR1 is LNHDA, CDR2 SQIVND, per germline (reference sequence). The CDR3 contains 15 residues. CDR3 loop: CASSIDGAVLEGYTF. The DNA of the CDR3 is TGTGCCAGTAGTATAGATGGGGCGGTTCTGGAGGGCTACACCTTC.

This clone was counted a single time. At one boundary the junction diverges from the germline segment, which might be a read error. This chain connects TRBV29-1 to TRBJ1-2, with D perhaps matching TRBD1 (6 bases). The germline CDR1 and CDR2 sequences are SQVTM and ANQGSEA. The CDR3 totals 13 residues. CDR3 bases: TGCAGCGTTGCGGGGGGCAGTAACTATAGCTACACCTTC. It translates to CSVAGGSNYSYTF.

CDR3 amino acids: CASSPGTDRNSPLHF. The CDR3 DNA reads TGTGCCAGCAGTCCAGGGACAGACCGTAATTCACCCCTCCACTTT. The V and J genes are TRBV27 and TRBJ1-6; 7 bases map to TRBD1. Germline assignment: CDR1 MNHEY and CDR2 SMNVEV (reference sequence). V lost 5 bases, J lost 6 bases, and 7 bases stayed unmatched. The CDR3 totals 15 residues.

The chain has TRBV7-2 and TRBJ1-2, with TRBD1 matching over 7 bases. The length of the CDR3 is 14 residues. Germline V gene sequence: CDR1 SGHTA, CDR2 FQGNSA. Trimming at V came to 5 bases and at J to 4 bases, leaving 7 bases not matched to a gene. CDR3: CASSADRVSYGYTF. CDR3 DNA: TGTGCCAGCAGCGCCGACAGGGTTTCCTATGGCTACACCTTC. The variable domain in full, with the rest retrieved from reference TRBV7-2 and TRBJ1-2, is GAGVSQSPSNKVTEKGKDVELRCDPISGHTALYWYRQSLGQGLEFLIYFQGNSAPDKSGLPSDRFSAERTGGSVSTLTIQRTQQEDSAVYLCASSADRVSYGYTFGSGTRLTVV.

V gene TRBV5-4 combines with J gene TRBJ2-3; the match to TRBD2 covers 9 bases. CDR3 length: 17 amino acids. Germline assignment: CDR1 SGHNT and CDR2 YYREEE (reference sequence). J lost 6 bases, V lost 5 bases, and 16 bases had no gene match. The CDR3 spells CASRLLPPGSGGDTQYF. CDR3 nucleotide sequence: TGTGCCAGCAGACTTCTCCCCCCTGGTAGCGGGGGCGATACGCAGTATTTT.

The genes are TRBV6-1 and TRBJ2-7, with D perhaps matching TRBD2 (5 bases). V was cut by 3 bases and J by 3 bases, with 15 bases left in between. Germline V gives CDR1 MNHNS, CDR2 SASEGT. This CDR3 has 15 amino acids. The DNA of the CDR3 is TGTGCCAGCAGTGACAGGACTTCCCTAATCTACGAGCAGTACTTC. It yields the protein CASSDRTSLIYEQYF.

The chain couples TRBV29-1 to TRBJ2-3; TRBD2 matches 11 bases. CDR1 is SQVTM and CDR2 is ANQGSEA in the germline V gene. After removal of 7 bases from V and 6 bases from J, the junction contained 6 bases not matched to a gene. The CDR3 has 13 residues. This CDR3 is CSGALAGADTQYF. CDR3 nucleotide sequence: TGCAGCGGGGCACTAGCGGGAGCGGATACGCAGTATTTT.

A few counts support this clone. The chain combines TRBV5-6 with TRBJ1-4; D is unresolved. Germline V gives CDR1 SGHDT, CDR2 YYEEEE. The CDR3 length is 15 residues. V was trimmed by 0 bases and J by 7 bases, leaving 13 bases between them. DNA of the CDR3: TGTGCCAGCAGCTTGGCCCGGAGGGTTGGTGAAAAACTGTTTTTT. Protein: CASSLARRVGEKLFF.

This sequence joins TRBV25-1 and TRBJ2-2, with 7 bases lining up with TRBD2. The CDR3 runs to 15 residues. Trimming removed 3 bases from V and 5 bases from J; junction bases left unmatched: 6. Per germline, CDR1 MGHDK and CDR2 SYGVNS. CDR3 DNA: TGTGCCAGCAGTGATGGGGGGGAGGTGACCGGGGAGCTGTTTTTT. Its protein product is CASSDGGEVTGELFF. Together with reference TRBV25-1 and TRBJ2-2, the CDR3 gives the full variable domain: EADIYQTPRYLVIGTGKKITLECSQTMGHDKMYWYQQDPGMELHLIHYSYGVNSTEKGDLSSESTVSRIRTEHFPLTLESARPSHTSQYLCASSDGGEVTGELFFGEGSRLTVL.

This clone was detected once. The V gene is TRBV18, the J gene TRBJ1-2; D remains ambiguous. Germline values: CDR1 KGHSH, CDR2 LQKENI. Trimming removed 2 bases at V and 0 bases at J, with 7 bases between. This CDR3 spans 14 amino acids. The CDR3 DNA follows: TGTGCCAGCTCACCAAAAAACACTAACTATGGCTACACCTTC. It translates to CASSPKNTNYGYTF.

This chain links TRBV14 with TRBJ2-2; possible D gene TRBD2, 5 bases. Trimming shortened V by 4 bases and J by 4 bases, and 10 bases separated the two germline ends. The V gene's germline CDR1 is SGHDN and CDR2 FVKESK. This CDR3 region has 14 residues. The CDR3 sequence: CASSPHTSTGELFF. CDR3 DNA sequence: TGTGCCAGCAGCCCCCACACTAGCACCGGGGAGCTGTTTTTT.